These 13 T cell receptor beta chains were sequenced from one sample in a study of OX40 agonist ivuxolimab in advanced cancers. Sequencing used immunoSEQ multiplex PCR; TCRdb keeps in-frame clones, though not all of them. The sample contains around 12,000 clones, 84% of which appear only once. This specimen was CD4+ or CD8+ T cells sorted from blood, taken in a trial of the OX40 agonist ivuxolimab. These receptors came from an adult with an advanced solid tumor such as melanoma, head and neck, liver or kidney cancer.

The V and J genes are TRBV16 and TRBJ2-4; 7 bases fit TRBD1. In germline, CDR1 is KGHSY, CDR2 FQNENV. The CDR3 loop spans 11 amino acids. With 4 bases clipped from V and 15 bases from J, the junction kept 6 bases outside the gene matches. The CDR3 sequence is CASSRGQQPYF. The CDR3 DNA is TGTGCCAGCAGCCGGGGACAGCAACCGTACTTC.

The chain carries TRBV28 and TRBJ2-7; unclear D gene. The CDR3 runs 15 residues. Germline V CDR1 and CDR2: MDHEN, SYDVKM. The V and J ends lost 2 bases and 1 base respectively, with 12 bases between them. The CDR3 here is CASSLTWAKSYEQYF. For the CDR3, the DNA is TGTGCCAGCAGTTTAACCTGGGCCAAGTCCTACGAGCAGTACTTC.

The V and J genes are TRBV6-6 and TRBJ2-7; TRBD1 matches at 7 bases. V trimming: 7 bases; J trimming: 6 bases; junction bases outside the gene matches: 9. Germline V lookup: CDR1 MNHNY, CDR2 SVGAGI (reference sequence). This CDR3 has 13 residues. The CDR3 DNA reads TGTGCCAGCAACCATAGGGGGCAGGGCGAGCAGTACTTC. It specifies CASNHRGQGEQYF.

The count of this clone is one. The chain has TRBV11-2 and TRBJ2-5; D unclear. The CDR3 is 15 residues long. Between the trimmed V and J ends, which lost 1 base and 2 bases, there was a span of 11 bases. The germline gives CDR1 SGHAT, CDR2 FQNNGV. The chain's CDR3 is CASSLGRRPQETQYF. In nucleotides, the CDR3 is TGTGCCAGCAGCTTAGGAAGGCGGCCTCAAGAGACCCAGTACTTC.

This rearrangement joins TRBV5-1 to TRBJ2-7; 9 bases map to TRBD1. V lost 5 bases and J lost 4; bases outside the gene matches: 1. CDR1 is SGHRS, CDR2 YFSETQ, per germline. The CDR3 totals 12 residues. The CDR3 sequence: CASSGTGYEQYF. CDR3 DNA sequence: TGCGCCAGCAGTGGGACAGGGTACGAGCAGTACTTC.

This clone was detected once. This chain connects TRBV7-8 to TRBJ2-7, with D possibly called TRBD1 or TRBD2 (6 bases each). CDR3 size: 16 residues. Trimming took off 1 base at V and 2 bases at J, with 15 bases between the two ends. CDR1 SGHVS and CDR2 FQNEAQ come from the germline V gene. The CDR3 region has the DNA TGTGCCAGCAGCTTAGGAGAGGGGGGCACGACCTACGAGCAGTACTTC. Translation: CASSLGEGGTTYEQYF.

In its sample, this clone ranks as medium-sized. V and J are TRBV18 and TRBJ2-3; no firm D call. This CDR3 comprises 14 residues. Looked up from germline, CDR1 is KGHSH and CDR2 is LQKENI. V lost 5 bases and J 0 bases, leaving 9 bases between the germline ends. This chain's CDR3 is CASSEVTSTDTQYF. CDR3 sequence (DNA): TGTGCCAGCTCAGAGGTTACTAGCACAGATACGCAGTATTTT.

This clone was detected a few times. V usage is TRBV6-5 and J usage is TRBJ2-7, with 14 nucleotides matching TRBD2. The CDR3 runs 15 residues. J was trimmed by 0 bases and V by 10 bases; bases with no gene match: 5. The germline CDR1 and CDR2 sequences are MNHEY and SVGAGI. CDR3 sequence (DNA): TGTGCCACGGCCGGGACTAGCGGGAGCTCCTACGAGCAGTACTTC. It translates to CATAGTSGSSYEQYF.

By sample fraction, this clone is medium-sized. The J gene is TRBJ1-5, the V gene TRBV7-9; D is undetermined. The CDR3 has 13 residues. Germline CDR1 is SEHNR and CDR2 is FQNEAQ (reference sequence). Trimming pared 5 bases from V and 7 bases from J, leaving 12 bases between. The CDR3 nucleotides are TGTGCCAGCAGCCCAGGAGCGTGGCAGCCCCAGCATTTT. It specifies CASSPGAWQPQHF.

The rearrangement links TRBV9 to TRBJ2-7; 7 bases match TRBD1. The CDR3 contains 14 residues. Looked up from germline, CDR1 is SGDLS and CDR2 is YYNGEE. With V trimmed by 3 bases and J by 6 bases, 9 bases remained unmatched. CDR3 in amino acids: CASSEQGTTGEQYF. CDR3 bases: TGTGCCAGCAGCGAACAGGGGACCACGGGCGAGCAGTACTTC.

V gene TRBV4-2 combines with J gene TRBJ1-1, with 8 bases that match TRBD1. The germline CDR1 and CDR2 sequences are LGHNA and YNFKEQ. Trimming at V came to 5 bases and at J to 0 bases, leaving 5 bases not matched to a gene. The CDR3 length is 15 residues. The CDR3 DNA reads as TGTGCCAGCAGCGAAAGACAGGGGTTGAACACTGAAGCTTTCTTT. It translates to CASSERQGLNTEAFF.

J is TRBJ1-2 and V is TRBV29-1, with D hard to call. There are 11 residues in the CDR3. Trimming shortened V by 2 bases and J by 5 bases, and 6 bases separated the two germline ends. CDR1 is SQVTM and CDR2 is ANQGSEA in the germline V gene. In DNA, the CDR3 is TGCAGCGTTGAAAGGCATTATGGCTACACCTTC. This sequence encodes CSVERHYGYTF.

V and J are TRBV6-6 and TRBJ1-5; D is undetermined. CDR3 length equals 13 residues. The V gene lost 0 bases and the J gene lost 4 bases, with 4 bases spanning the gap. Germline CDR1 reads MNHNY; CDR2 reads SVGAGI (reference sequence). In DNA form, the CDR3 reads TGTGCCAGCAGTTACTCCCTTAATCAGCCCCAGCATTTT. Translation: CASSYSLNQPQHF.